This T cell receptor (beta chain) is drawn from a study of cytomegalovirus exposure and HLA in healthy donors. Study information: The platform used for the approximately 130 validation repertoires matched that of the 650 to 750 first-cohort repertoires, a later analysis reported. Points from the study as a whole: TCR beta chains numbering more than 150 were designated cytomegalovirus-associated. In vitro testing confirmed three CMV-associated chains as specific for CMV antigens. High sensitivity and specificity were reportedly achieved when the classifier diagnosed cytomegalovirus status.

Worth noting for this clone: The antigen remains undetermined.

Repertoires were generated with immunoSEQ multiplex PCR, while TCRdb's copy carries only in-frame clones and drops some. The table includes around 220,000 clones, 80% to 90% detected once. Sequencing was carried out using PBMCs. This sequence was found in a young woman in good health and CMV-seronegative.

The CDR3 DNA reads TGTGCCAGCAGCAACGGATTCGGGGCTTTCTTT. Residues: CASSNGFGAFF. The V gene is TRBV27, the J gene TRBJ1-1; D is unresolved. Per germline, CDR1 MNHEY and CDR2 SMNVEV (reference sequence). This CDR3 region has 11 residues. The V and J ends lost 6 bases and 11 bases respectively, with 13 bases between them.